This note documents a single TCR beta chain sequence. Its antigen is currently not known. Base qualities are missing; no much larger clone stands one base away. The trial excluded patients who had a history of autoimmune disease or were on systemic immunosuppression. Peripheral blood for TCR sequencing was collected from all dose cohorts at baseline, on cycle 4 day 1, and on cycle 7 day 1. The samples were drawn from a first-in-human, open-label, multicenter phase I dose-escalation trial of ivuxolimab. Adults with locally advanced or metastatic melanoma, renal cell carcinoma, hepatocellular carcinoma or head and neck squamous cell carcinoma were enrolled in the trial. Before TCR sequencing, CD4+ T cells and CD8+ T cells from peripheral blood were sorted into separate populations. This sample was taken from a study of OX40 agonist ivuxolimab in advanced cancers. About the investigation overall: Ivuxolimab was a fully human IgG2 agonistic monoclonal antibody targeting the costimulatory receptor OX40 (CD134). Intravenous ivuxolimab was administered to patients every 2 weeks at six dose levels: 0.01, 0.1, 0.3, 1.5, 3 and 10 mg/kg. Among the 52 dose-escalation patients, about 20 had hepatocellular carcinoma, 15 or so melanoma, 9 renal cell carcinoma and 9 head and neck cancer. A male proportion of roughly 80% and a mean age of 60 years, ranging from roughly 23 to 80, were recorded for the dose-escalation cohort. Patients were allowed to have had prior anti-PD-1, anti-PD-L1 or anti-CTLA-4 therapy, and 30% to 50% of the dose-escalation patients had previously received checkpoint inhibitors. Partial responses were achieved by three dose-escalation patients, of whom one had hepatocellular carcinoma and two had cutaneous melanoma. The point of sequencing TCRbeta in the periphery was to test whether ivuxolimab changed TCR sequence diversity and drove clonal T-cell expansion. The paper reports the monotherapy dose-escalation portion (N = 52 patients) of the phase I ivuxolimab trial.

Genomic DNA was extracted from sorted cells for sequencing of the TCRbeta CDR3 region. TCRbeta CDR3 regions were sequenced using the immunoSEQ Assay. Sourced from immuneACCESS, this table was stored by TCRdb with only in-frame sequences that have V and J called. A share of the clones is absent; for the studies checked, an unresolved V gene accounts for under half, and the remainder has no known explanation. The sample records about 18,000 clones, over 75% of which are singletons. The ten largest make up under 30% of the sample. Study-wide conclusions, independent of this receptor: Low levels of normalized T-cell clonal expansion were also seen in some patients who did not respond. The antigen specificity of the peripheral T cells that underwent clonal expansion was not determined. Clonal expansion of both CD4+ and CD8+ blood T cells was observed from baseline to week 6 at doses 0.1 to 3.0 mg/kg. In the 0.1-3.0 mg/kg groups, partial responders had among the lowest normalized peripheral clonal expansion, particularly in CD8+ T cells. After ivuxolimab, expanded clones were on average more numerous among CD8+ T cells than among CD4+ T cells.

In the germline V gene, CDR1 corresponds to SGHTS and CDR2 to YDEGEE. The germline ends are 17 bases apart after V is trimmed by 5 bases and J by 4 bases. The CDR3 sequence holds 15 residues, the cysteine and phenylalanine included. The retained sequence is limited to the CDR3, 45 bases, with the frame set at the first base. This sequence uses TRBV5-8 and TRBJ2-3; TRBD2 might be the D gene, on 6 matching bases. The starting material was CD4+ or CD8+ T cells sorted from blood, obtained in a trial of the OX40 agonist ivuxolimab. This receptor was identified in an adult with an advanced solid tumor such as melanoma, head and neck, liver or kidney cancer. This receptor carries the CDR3 CASSEALRRADTQYF. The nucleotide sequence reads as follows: TGTGCCAGCAGTGAAGCTTTAAGGAGGGCAGATACGCAGTATTTT. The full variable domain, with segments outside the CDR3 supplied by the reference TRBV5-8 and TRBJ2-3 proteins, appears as EAGVTQSPTHLIKTRGQQATLRCSPISGHTSVYWYQQALGLGLQFLLWYDEGEERNRGNFPPRFSGRQFPNYSSELNVNALELEDSALYLCASSEALRRADTQYFGPGTRLTVL.